The clone carrying this T cell receptor (beta chain) was counted between two and nine times. Antigen unknown. V lost 3 bases and J 2 bases, leaving 10 bases between the germline ends. Germline V gene data show CDR1 as MDHEN and CDR2 as SYDVKM. The CDR3 covers 14 residues. Reverse transcribing all isolated RNA meant expressed TCRB transcripts were sequenced. Sequencing was performed with immunoSEQ multiplex PCR; in TCRdb, only in-frame clones are kept and a portion is missing. The data hold roughly 310,000 clones, with about 11% observed a single time. The record originates from a study of beta chain features in type 1 diabetes. For the study at large: Similarity in age, gender and cell yields was seen between patients and healthy donors. Study observations and caveats: Short templates might get an advantage during PCR, and this would be equal in patients and controls.

This receptor was identified in a woman aged 25-40 years in good health. Source material: naive CD4+ T cells from blood. The V call is TRBV28, the J call TRBJ2-5; weak D call: TRBD2 (6 bases). CDR3 region: CASSLAGPQETQYF. The CDR3 DNA sequence: TGTGCCAGCAGTTTGGCGGGACCTCAAGAGACCCAGTACTTC.